The rows below give T cell receptor beta chains drawn from one sample of a study of STAT3 mutations in large granular lymphocyte leukemia. Measured with immunoSEQ multiplex PCR; TCRdb has only the in-frame clones, and not every one. The data hold 1,500 to 2,000 clones, with 50% to 60% observed a single time. Specimen: peripheral blood mononuclear cells. Receptors were obtained from a man aged 55 to 69 with T-cell large granular lymphocyte leukemia. Some clones in this sample may be carry-over from other donors' samples. CDR3s include the opening cysteine and the closing phenylalanine or tryptophan. D genes are given only for firm matches. Some rows have no size entry. The others give once, few or many, or a class for an expanded clone.

d_gene,v_gene,abundance,j_gene,CDR3aa,CDR3nt
TRBD2,TRBV5-1,NA,TRBJ2-1,CASSFGTSGMDEQFF,TGCGCCAGCAGCTTTGGGACTAGCGGGATGGATGAGCAGTTCTTC
NA,TRBV29-1,NA,TRBJ2-7,CSVPEHRYEQYF,TGCAGCGTTCCGGAACACCGCTACGAGCAGTACTTC
TRBD2,TRBV27,NA,TRBJ2-3,CASSLWPPAGVTDTQYF,TGTGCCAGCAGTTTATGGCCCCCAGCGGGAGTCACAGATACGCAGTATTTT
TRBD2,TRBV6-5,few,TRBJ2-3,CASRLAGAGTDTQYF,TGTGCCAGCAGACTAGCGGGAGCGGGTACAGATACGCAGTATTTT
NA,TRBV5-1,NA,TRBJ2-5,CASSLVSGPETQYF,TGCGCCAGCAGCTTGGTGTCAGGGCCGGAGACCCAGTACTTC
NA,TRBV18,NA,TRBJ1-2,CASSPDSSYGYTF,TGTGCCAGCTCACCGGACAGCAGTTATGGCTACACCTTC
TRBD2,TRBV5-4,once,TRBJ2-1,CASSLQLAGGEQFF,TGTGCCAGCAGCTTACAACTAGCGGGAGGTGAGCAGTTCTTC
TRBD1,TRBV29-1,NA,TRBJ2-1,CSANRGWLGEYNEQFF,TGCAGCGCCAACAGGGGGTGGTTAGGAGAGTACAATGAGCAGTTCTTC
TRBD1,TRBV9,few,TRBJ1-2,CASSVQGGGGYTF,TGTGCCAGCAGCGTACAGGGGGGAGGTGGCTACACCTTC
NA,TRBV29-1,NA,TRBJ1-1,CSVDRNTEAFF,TGCAGCGTTGACCGGAACACTGAAGCTTTCTTT
NA,TRBV9,NA,TRBJ2-5,CASSVEGRDGETQYF,TGTGCCAGCAGCGTAGAGGGAAGGGATGGAGAGACCCAGTACTTC
TRBD1,TRBV14,few,TRBJ1-3,CASSPGTGFGNTIYF,TGTGCCAGCAGCCCCGGGACAGGCTTTGGAAACACCATATATTTT
TRBD1,TRBV18,few,TRBJ2-7,CASSPTGRHEQYF,TGTGCCAGCTCACCGACAGGGCGCCACGAGCAGTACTTC
NA,TRBV6-1,few,TRBJ1-2,CASSEVRGEDGYTF,TGTGCCAGCAGTGAAGTTAGGGGGGAGGATGGCTACACCTTC
NA,TRBV29-1,NA,TRBJ2-1,CSVAPWLRNEQFF,TGCAGCGTTGCCCCTTGGCTGAGGAATGAGCAGTTCTTC
TRBD2,TRBV27,NA,TRBJ2-3,CASSLAGVGSTDTQYF,TGTGCCAGCAGTTTAGCGGGAGTTGGGAGCACAGATACGCAGTATTTT
TRBD1,TRBV10-3,NA,TRBJ1-5,CAISSGTVSEPQHF,TGTGCCATCAGTTCCGGGACAGTCAGCGAGCCCCAGCATTTT
TRBD2,TRBV7-2,NA,TRBJ2-3,CASSPEATGGDTQYF,TGTGCCAGCAGCCCAGAAGCGACGGGGGGAGATACGCAGTATTTT
NA,TRBV5-6,few,TRBJ1-1,CASSTTTMGVWTEAFF,TGTGCCAGCAGCACAACCACGATGGGAGTTTGGACTGAAGCTTTCTTT
TRBD1,TRBV7-9,NA,TRBJ2-5,CASSQNQGVEETQYF,TGTGCCAGCAGCCAAAATCAGGGGGTTGAAGAGACCCAGTACTTC
TRBD2,TRBV5-4,NA,TRBJ2-3,CASSFRLAEGDTQYF,TGTGCCAGCAGCTTTCGTCTAGCGGAGGGAGATACGCAGTATTTT
NA,TRBV29-1,NA,TRBJ2-7,CSVESAYEQYF,TGCAGCGTTGAATCGGCCTACGAGCAGTACTTC
TRBD1,TRBV5-1,NA,TRBJ2-5,CASSPGTGVETQYF,TGCGCCAGCAGCCCTGGGACAGGCGTTGAGACCCAGTACTTC
NA,TRBV7-6,NA,TRBJ2-7,CASSLERGGSTYEQYF,TGTGCCAGCAGCTTAGAGAGGGGGGGTTCCACCTACGAGCAGTACTTC
NA,TRBV27,NA,TRBJ2-7,CASRSGVEQYF,TGTGCCAGCAGGTCCGGCGTCGAGCAGTACTTC
NA,TRBV30,few,TRBJ1-1,CAWSVSGGRGAFF,TGTGCCTGGAGTGTTTCGGGGGGCAGAGGCGCTTTCTTT
NA,TRBV5-4,NA,TRBJ1-1,CASSLDATEAFF,TGTGCCAGCAGCTTGGATGCGACTGAAGCTTTCTTT
NA,TRBV5-6,NA,TRBJ2-5,CASSLGSETQYF,TGTGCCAGCAGCTTGGGTTCAGAGACCCAGTACTTC
TRBD2,TRBV7-9,NA,TRBJ2-7,CASSGAQPGLALYEQYF,TGTGCCAGCAGCGGGGCTCAACCGGGACTAGCGCTGTACGAGCAGTACTTC
NA,TRBV25-1,few,TRBJ1-4,CASSEYSVGGKLFF,TGTGCCAGCAGTGAATATTCCGTCGGGGGAAAACTGTTTTTT
NA,TRBV29-1,NA,TRBJ2-5,CSVGETQYF,TGCAGCGTTGGAGAGACCCAGTACTTC
NA,TRBV7-9,few,TRBJ2-7,CASSFSPISYEQYF,TGTGCCAGCAGCTTTAGTCCCATCTCCTACGAGCAGTACTTC
NA,TRBV18,once,TRBJ2-7,CASSPRPDSYEQYF,TGTGCCAGCTCACCAAGACCGGACTCCTACGAGCAGTACTTC
TRBD2,TRBV10-2,large,TRBJ2-7,CASSEISGRSYEQYF,TGCGCCAGCAGTGAAATCAGCGGGAGGTCCTACGAGCAGTACTTC
NA,TRBV5-6,NA,TRBJ2-7,CASSSGTQSREQYF,TGTGCCAGCAGCTCAGGGACTCAATCACGCGAGCAGTACTTC
NA,TRBV7-9,NA,TRBJ2-3,CASSLQGIRTDTQYF,TGTGCCAGCAGCTTACAGGGAATTCGCACAGATACGCAGTATTTT
TRBD1,TRBV5-1,NA,TRBJ1-2,CASSPGAGTAANYGYTF,TGCGCCAGCAGCCCGGGGGCCGGGACAGCAGCTAACTATGGCTACACCTTC
NA,TRBV5-1,NA,TRBJ1-1,CASSPTGVGNTEAFF,TGCGCCAGCAGCCCCACCGGGGTCGGGAACACTGAAGCTTTCTTT